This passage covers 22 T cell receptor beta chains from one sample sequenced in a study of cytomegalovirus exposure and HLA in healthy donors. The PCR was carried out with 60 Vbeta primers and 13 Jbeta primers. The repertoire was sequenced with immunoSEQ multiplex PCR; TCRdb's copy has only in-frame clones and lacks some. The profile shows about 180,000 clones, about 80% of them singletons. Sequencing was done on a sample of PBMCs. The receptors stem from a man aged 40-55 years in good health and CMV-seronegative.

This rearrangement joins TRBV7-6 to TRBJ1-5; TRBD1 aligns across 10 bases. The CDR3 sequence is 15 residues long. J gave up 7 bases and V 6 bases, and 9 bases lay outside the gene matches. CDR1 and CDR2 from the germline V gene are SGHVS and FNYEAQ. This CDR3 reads CASSPGTGVRQPQHF. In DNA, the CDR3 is TGTGCCAGCAGTCCCGGGACAGGGGTTCGGCAGCCCCAGCATTTT. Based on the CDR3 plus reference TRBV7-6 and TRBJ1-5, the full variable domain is GAGVSQSPRYKVTKRGQDVALRCDPISGHVSLYWYRQALGQGPEFLTYFNYEAQQDKSGLPNDRFSAERPEGSISTLTIQRTEQRDSAMYRCASSPGTGVRQPQHFGDGTRLSIL.

Here the CDR3 reads CASSRDRVSDTQYF. The DNA for the CDR3 is TGTGCCAGCAGCCGGGACAGGGTTTCAGATACGCAGTATTTT. The rearrangement uses TRBV5-4 and TRBJ2-3, with 9 nucleotides matching TRBD1. Germline-derived CDR1 and CDR2 are SGHNT and YYREEE (reference sequence). With V trimmed by 4 bases and J by 4 bases, 4 bases remained unmatched. The CDR3 length is 14 residues.

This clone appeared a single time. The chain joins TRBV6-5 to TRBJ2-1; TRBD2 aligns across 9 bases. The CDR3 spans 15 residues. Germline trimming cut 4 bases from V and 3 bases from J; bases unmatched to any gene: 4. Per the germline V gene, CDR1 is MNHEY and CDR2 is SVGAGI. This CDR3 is CASSFSGSGYNEQFF. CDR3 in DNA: TGTGCCAGCAGTTTTAGCGGGAGTGGCTACAATGAGCAGTTCTTC.

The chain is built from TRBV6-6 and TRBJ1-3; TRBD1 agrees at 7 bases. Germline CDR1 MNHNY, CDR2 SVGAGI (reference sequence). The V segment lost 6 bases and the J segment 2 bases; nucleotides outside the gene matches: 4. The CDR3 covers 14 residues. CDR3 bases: TGTGCCAGCAGGACAGGGTCTACTGGAAACACCATATATTTT. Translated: CASRTGSTGNTIYF.

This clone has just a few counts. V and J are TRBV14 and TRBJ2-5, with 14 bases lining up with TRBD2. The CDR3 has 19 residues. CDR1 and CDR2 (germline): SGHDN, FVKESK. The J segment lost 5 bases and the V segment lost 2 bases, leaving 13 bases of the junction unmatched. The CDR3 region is CASSQPLGTSGGRRETQYF. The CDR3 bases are TGTGCCAGCAGCCAACCCCTGGGGACTAGCGGGGGAAGGAGGGAGACCCAGTACTTC.

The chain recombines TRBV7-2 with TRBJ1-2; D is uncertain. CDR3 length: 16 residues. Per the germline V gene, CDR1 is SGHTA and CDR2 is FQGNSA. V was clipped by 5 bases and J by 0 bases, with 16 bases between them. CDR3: CASSTDDIGANYGYTF. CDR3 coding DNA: TGTGCCAGCAGCACCGACGACATCGGGGCTAACTATGGCTACACCTTC.

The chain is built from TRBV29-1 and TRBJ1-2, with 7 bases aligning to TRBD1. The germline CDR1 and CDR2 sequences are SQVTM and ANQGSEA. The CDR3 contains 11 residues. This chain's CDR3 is CGGMTGRGYTF. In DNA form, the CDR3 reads TGCGGCGGCATGACAGGGAGAGGCTACACCTTC.

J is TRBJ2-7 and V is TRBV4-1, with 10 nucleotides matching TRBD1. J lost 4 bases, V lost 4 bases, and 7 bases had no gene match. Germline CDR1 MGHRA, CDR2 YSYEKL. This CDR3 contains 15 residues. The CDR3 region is CASSPGQGRRYEQYF. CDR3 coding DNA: TGCGCCAGCAGCCCGGGACAGGGGCGTAGGTACGAGCAGTACTTC.

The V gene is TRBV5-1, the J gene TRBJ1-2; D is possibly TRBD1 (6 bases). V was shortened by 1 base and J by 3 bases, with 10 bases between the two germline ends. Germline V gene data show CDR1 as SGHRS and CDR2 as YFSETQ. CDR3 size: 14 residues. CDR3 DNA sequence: TGCGCCAGCAGCTTGCGGGGGGCTGACTATGGCTACACCTTC. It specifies CASSLRGADYGYTF.

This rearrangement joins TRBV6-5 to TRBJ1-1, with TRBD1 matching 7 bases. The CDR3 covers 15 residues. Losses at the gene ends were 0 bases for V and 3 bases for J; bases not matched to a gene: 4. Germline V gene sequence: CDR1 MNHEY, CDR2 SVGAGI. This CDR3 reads CASSYSGRGDTEAFF. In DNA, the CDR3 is TGTGCCAGCAGTTACTCCGGCAGGGGGGACACTGAAGCTTTCTTT.

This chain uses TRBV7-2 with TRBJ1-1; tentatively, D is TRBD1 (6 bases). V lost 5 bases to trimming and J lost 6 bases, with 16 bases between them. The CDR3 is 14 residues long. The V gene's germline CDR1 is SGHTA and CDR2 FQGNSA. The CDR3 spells CASSPLNRVPEAFF. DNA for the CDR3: TGTGCCAGCAGCCCGTTAAACAGGGTTCCTGAAGCTTTCTTT.

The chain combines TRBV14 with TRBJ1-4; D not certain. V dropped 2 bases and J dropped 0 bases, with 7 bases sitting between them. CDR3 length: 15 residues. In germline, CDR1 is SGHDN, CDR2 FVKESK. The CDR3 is CASSQTAATNEKLFF. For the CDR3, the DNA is TGTGCCAGCAGCCAAACAGCGGCAACTAATGAAAAACTGTTTTTT.

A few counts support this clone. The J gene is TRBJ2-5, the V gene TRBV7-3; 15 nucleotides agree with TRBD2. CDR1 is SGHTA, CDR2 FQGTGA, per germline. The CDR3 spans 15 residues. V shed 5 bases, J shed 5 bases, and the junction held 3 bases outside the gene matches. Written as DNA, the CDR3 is TGTGCCAGCAGCCTTGGACTAGCGGGAGGGGAGACCCAGTACTTC. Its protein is CASSLGLAGGETQYF. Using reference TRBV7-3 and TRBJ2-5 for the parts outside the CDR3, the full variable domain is GAGVSQTPSNKVTEKGKYVELRCDPISGHTALYWYRQSLGQGPEFLIYFQGTGAADDSGLPNDRFFAVRPEGSVSTLKIQRTERGDSAVYLCASSLGLAGGETQYFGPGTRLLVL.

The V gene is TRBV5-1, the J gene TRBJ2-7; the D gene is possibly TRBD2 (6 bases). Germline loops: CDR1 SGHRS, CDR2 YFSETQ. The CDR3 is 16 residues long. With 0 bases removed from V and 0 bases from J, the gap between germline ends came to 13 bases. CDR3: CASSLEEGQASYEQYF. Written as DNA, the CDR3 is TGCGCCAGCAGCTTGGAGGAGGGGCAGGCCTCCTACGAGCAGTACTTC.

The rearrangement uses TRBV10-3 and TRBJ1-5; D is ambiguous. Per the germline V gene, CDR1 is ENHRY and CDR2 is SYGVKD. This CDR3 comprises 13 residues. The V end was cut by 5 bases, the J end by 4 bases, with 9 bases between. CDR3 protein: CAISSGPNQPQHF. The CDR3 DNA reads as TGTGCCATCAGTTCGGGTCCAAATCAGCCCCAGCATTTT.

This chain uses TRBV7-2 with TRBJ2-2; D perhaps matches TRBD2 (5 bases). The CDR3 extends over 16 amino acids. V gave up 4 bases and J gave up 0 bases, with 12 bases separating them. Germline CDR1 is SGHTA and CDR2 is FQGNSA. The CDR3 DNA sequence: TGTGCCAGCAGCTCTCAGCGGACCGCGAACACCGGGGAGCTGTTTTTT. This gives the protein CASSSQRTANTGELFF.

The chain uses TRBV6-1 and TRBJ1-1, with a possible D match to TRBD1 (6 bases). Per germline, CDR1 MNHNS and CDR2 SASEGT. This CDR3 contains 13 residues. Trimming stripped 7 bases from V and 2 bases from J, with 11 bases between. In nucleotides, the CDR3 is TGTGCCAGCAATCCCGGGACAAACACTGAAGCTTTCTTT. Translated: CASNPGTNTEAFF.

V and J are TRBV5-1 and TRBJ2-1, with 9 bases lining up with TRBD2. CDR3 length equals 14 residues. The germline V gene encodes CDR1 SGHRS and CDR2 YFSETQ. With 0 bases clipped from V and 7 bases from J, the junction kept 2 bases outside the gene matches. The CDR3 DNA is TGCGCCAGCAGCTTGGGCCTAGCGGGGAATGAGCAGTTCTTC. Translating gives CASSLGLAGNEQFF.

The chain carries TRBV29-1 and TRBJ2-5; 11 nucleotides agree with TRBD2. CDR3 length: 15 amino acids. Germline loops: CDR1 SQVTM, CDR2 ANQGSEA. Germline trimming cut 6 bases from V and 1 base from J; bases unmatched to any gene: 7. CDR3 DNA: TGCAGCGTCTTGGGACTAGCGGACTTCCAAGAGACCCAGTACTTC. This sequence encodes CSVLGLADFQETQYF. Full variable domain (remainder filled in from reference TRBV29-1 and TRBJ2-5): SAVISQKPSRDICQRGTSLTIQCQVDSQVTMMFWYRQQPGQSLTLIATANQGSEATYESGFVIDKFPISRPNLTFSTLTVSNMSPEDSSIYLCSVLGLADFQETQYFGPGTRLLVL.

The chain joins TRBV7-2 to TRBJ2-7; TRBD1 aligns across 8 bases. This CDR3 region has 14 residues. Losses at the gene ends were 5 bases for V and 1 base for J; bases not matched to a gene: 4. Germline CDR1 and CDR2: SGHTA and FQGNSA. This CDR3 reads CASSRDRGSYEQYF. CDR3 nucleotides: TGTGCCAGCAGCCGCGACAGGGGATCCTACGAGCAGTACTTC.

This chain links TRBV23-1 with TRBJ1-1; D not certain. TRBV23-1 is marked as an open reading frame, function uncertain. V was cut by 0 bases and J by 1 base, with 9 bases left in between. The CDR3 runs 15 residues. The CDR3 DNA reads TGCGCCAGCAGTCAATCGTCCACATGGAACACTGAAGCTTTCTTT. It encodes CASSQSSTWNTEAFF.

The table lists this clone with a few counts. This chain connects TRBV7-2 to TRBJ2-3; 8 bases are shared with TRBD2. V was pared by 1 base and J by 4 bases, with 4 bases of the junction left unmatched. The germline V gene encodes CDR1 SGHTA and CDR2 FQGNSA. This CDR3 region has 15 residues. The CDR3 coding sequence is TGTGCCAGCAGCTTAGGGGTCGGGGGGGCAGATACGCAGTATTTT. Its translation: CASSLGVGGADTQYF.